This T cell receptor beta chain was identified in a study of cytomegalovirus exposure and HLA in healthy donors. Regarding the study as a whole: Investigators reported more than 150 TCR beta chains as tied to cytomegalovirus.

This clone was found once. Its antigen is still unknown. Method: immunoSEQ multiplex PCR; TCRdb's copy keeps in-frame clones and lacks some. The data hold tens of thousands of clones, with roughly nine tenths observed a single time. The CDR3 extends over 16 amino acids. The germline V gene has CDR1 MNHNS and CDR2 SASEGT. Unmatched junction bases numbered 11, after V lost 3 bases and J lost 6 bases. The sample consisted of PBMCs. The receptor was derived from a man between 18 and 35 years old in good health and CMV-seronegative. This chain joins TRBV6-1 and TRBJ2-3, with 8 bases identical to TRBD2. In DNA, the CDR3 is TGTGCCAGCAGTGATCATGTAGGACTAGCTGTGGATACGCAGTATTTT. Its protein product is CASSDHVGLAVDTQYF.